This T cell receptor (beta chain) emerged from a study of blood T cell repertoires in COVID-19. This clone was counted a few times. Generated by immunoSEQ multiplex PCR, the TCRdb table keeps only in-frame clones and is missing some. This table holds roughly 250,000 clones, roughly 89% found once. The CDR3 is 14 residues long. Germline CDR1 reads LGHDT; CDR2 reads YNNKEL (reference sequence). Trimming stripped 0 bases from V and 6 bases from J, with 11 bases between. The chain uses TRBV3-1 (or the pseudogene TRBV3-2) and TRBJ1-2; TRBD1 might be the D (6 bases). The origin of this receptor is a woman between 40 and 55 years old who had recovered from COVID-19. Source material: peripheral blood. In nucleotides, the CDR3 is TGTGCCAGCAGCCAAGATCAGGGGTGGGATGGCTACACCTTC. Translating gives CASSQDQGWDGYTF.